The 29 T cell receptor beta chains presented below share a single source sample, sequenced in a study of Ad26.COV2.S vaccination and SARS-CoV-2 variants. Treatment noted: 19 received Ad26.COV2.S at low or high dose, single or two shots; 5 received placebo; per-sample allocation not given. Collection of samples fell on day 63 after the first vaccine or placebo injection. The repertoire was sequenced with immunoSEQ multiplex PCR; TCRdb's copy has only in-frame clones and lacks some. Of about 480,000 clones detected, around 85% appear once; the ten largest clones hold around 13%. The sequencing here drew on peripheral blood, taken in a trial of Ad26.COV2.S vaccine versus placebo. The receptor source for this set is a person aged 18-60 years who received the Ad26.COV2.S COVID-19 vaccine or a placebo.

J is TRBJ2-1 and V is TRBV28; TRBD1 aligns across 9 bases. The CDR3 loop spans 15 amino acids. Germline CDR1 is MDHEN and CDR2 is SYDVKM. With 10 bases clipped from V and 3 bases from J, the junction kept 10 bases outside the gene matches. CDR3 sequence: CAIKNSDRGYNEQFF. Written as DNA, the CDR3 is TGTGCCATCAAGAACTCGGACAGGGGCTACAATGAGCAGTTCTTC. Using reference TRBV28 and TRBJ2-1 for the parts outside the CDR3, the full variable domain is DVKVTQSSRYLVKRTGEKVFLECVQDMDHENMFWYRQDPGLGLRLIYFSYDVKMKEKGDIPEGYSVSREKKERFSLILESASTNQTSMYLCAIKNSDRGYNEQFFGPGTRLTVL.

The V call is TRBV29-1, the J call TRBJ2-2, with D unresolved. The V and J ends lost 5 bases and 0 bases respectively, with 7 bases between them. CDR1 is SQVTM, CDR2 ANQGSEA, per germline. This CDR3 contains 13 residues. This CDR3 reads CSVLLANTGELFF. The CDR3 DNA sequence: TGCAGCGTTCTCCTAGCGAACACCGGGGAGCTGTTTTTT.

The chain links TRBV19 to TRBJ2-5, with D maybe TRBD2 (7 bases). The CDR3 has 15 amino acids. Germline V gives CDR1 LNHDA, CDR2 SQIVND (reference sequence). V shed 3 bases and J shed 5 bases, with 16 bases lying between them. This chain's CDR3 is CASSIGGGLLETQYF. For the CDR3, the DNA is TGTGCCAGTAGTATTGGGGGGGGGCTGTTGGAGACCCAGTACTTC.

The chain is built from TRBV5-8 and TRBJ1-5, with D tentatively TRBD1 (5 bases). Between the trimmed V and J ends, which lost 2 bases and 3 bases, there was a span of 9 bases. The CDR3 runs to 14 residues. Per the germline V gene, CDR1 is SGHTS and CDR2 is YDEGEE. The CDR3 sequence is CASSFGDLNQPQHF. The CDR3 nucleotides are TGTGCCAGCAGCTTCGGGGACCTCAATCAGCCCCAGCATTTT.

The V call is TRBV28, the J call TRBJ1-2, with TRBD1 matching over 9 bases. V gave up 6 bases and J gave up 6 bases; unmatched junction bases: 5. Germline loops: CDR1 MDHEN, CDR2 SYDVKM. The length of the CDR3 is 13 residues. CDR3 DNA sequence: TGTGCCAGCAGCCAAGGGACAGGGAATGGCTACACCTTC. Its protein is CASSQGTGNGYTF.

The V call is TRBV6-5, the J call TRBJ2-7; no clear D. CDR3 length: 13 residues. In germline, CDR1 is MNHEY, CDR2 SVGAGI. The V end was cut by 7 bases, the J end by 4 bases, with 14 bases between. This chain's CDR3 is CASTRVRGYEQYF. CDR3 DNA: TGTGCCAGCACGAGAGTTAGAGGTTACGAGCAGTACTTC.

V gene TRBV28 combines with J gene TRBJ1-2, with a weak D call TRBD1 (6 bases). V was shortened by 11 bases and J by 1 base, with 17 bases between the two germline ends. The germline gives CDR1 MDHEN, CDR2 SYDVKM. The CDR3 has 14 residues. DNA for the CDR3: TGTGCCTCACTGGGGGGGGCGCATAACTATGGCTACACCTTC. Translating gives CASLGGAHNYGYTF.

J is TRBJ2-1 and V is TRBV14, with D perhaps matching TRBD2 (5 bases). Per the germline V gene, CDR1 is SGHDN and CDR2 is FVKESK. V gave up 6 bases and J gave up 8 bases, with 20 bases separating them. The CDR3 is made up of 15 amino acids. This chain's CDR3 is CASRERVLEADEQFF. The CDR3 nucleotides are TGTGCCAGCAGAGAGAGGGTTCTTGAGGCCGATGAGCAGTTCTTC.

This sequence joins TRBV7-3 and TRBJ2-3; the D gene is possibly TRBD2 (5 bases). This CDR3 contains 16 residues. Germline lookup yields CDR1 SGHTA and CDR2 FQGTGA. Trimming pared 2 bases from V and 0 bases from J, leaving 12 bases between. The CDR3 region is CASSLEGWTSTDTQYF. The CDR3 region has the DNA TGTGCCAGCAGCTTAGAGGGCTGGACTAGCACAGATACGCAGTATTTT.

This chain links TRBV10-3 with TRBJ2-1; D unresolved. V was trimmed by 11 bases and J by 7 bases, leaving 18 bases between them. Germline lookup yields CDR1 ENHRY and CDR2 SYGVKD. This CDR3 comprises 13 residues. The CDR3 coding sequence is TGTGCCGTATTGAACCCGGACGGGAATGAGCAGTTCTTC. Translated: CAVLNPDGNEQFF.

V is TRBV7-3 and J is TRBJ1-6; 7 bases align to TRBD1. The trim removed 3 bases at V and 7 bases at J, leaving 9 bases unmatched. Germline-derived CDR1 and CDR2 are SGHTA and FQGTGA. This CDR3 has 16 amino acids. The DNA of the CDR3 is TGTGCCAGCAGCTTCCTCGCCGGGACAGTGAATTCACCCCTCCACTTT. This gives the protein CASSFLAGTVNSPLHF.

This chain links TRBV19 with TRBJ2-4; TRBD1 matches at 7 bases. Trimming took 3 bases from V and 5 from J; bases not matched to a gene: 7. Germline values: CDR1 LNHDA, CDR2 SQIVND (reference sequence). The CDR3 spans 15 residues. CDR3 in amino acids: CASSMMTGSENIQYF. The CDR3 region has the DNA TGTGCCAGTAGTATGATGACAGGGAGTGAAAACATTCAGTACTTC.

This clone showed up just once. V usage is TRBV5-1 and J usage is TRBJ1-1; a weak D match, TRBD1 (6 bases). Germline assignment: CDR1 SGHRS and CDR2 YFSETQ. CDR3 length: 14 residues. Trimming left V 4 bases short and J 4 bases short, with 14 bases between. As DNA, the CDR3 is TGCGCCAGCAGCGAGGGGGTAAGGTCCACTGAAGCTTTCTTT. Residues: CASSEGVRSTEAFF.

V is TRBV9 and J is TRBJ1-1, with D tentatively TRBD1 (5 bases). V was pared by 2 bases and J by 1 base, with 15 bases between. CDR3 size: 16 residues. Germline CDR1 and CDR2: SGDLS and YYNGEE. Here the CDR3 reads CASSVTSGTTNTEAFF. CDR3 nucleotide sequence: TGTGCCAGCAGCGTCACCTCGGGGACGACGAACACTGAAGCTTTCTTT. The full variable domain, completed using reference TRBV9 and TRBJ1-1, is DSGVTQTPKHLITATGQRVTLRCSPRSGDLSVYWYQQSLDQGLQFLIQYYNGEERAKGNILERFSAQQFPDLHSELNLSSLELGDSALYFCASSVTSGTTNTEAFFGQGTRLTVV.

For the CDR3, the DNA is TGCGCCAGCAGCGAAGGGCGGGGCACTGAAGCTTTCTTT. This encodes CASSEGRGTEAFF. The chain has TRBV5-1 and TRBJ1-1, with unresolved D. The CDR3 spans 13 residues. V lost 4 bases and J lost 4, with 11 bases in between. CDR1 and CDR2 from the germline V gene are SGHRS and YFSETQ.

The chain has TRBV7-9 and TRBJ2-2; 10 bases map to TRBD1. Losses at the gene ends were 4 bases for V and 2 bases for J; bases not matched to a gene: 4. The germline V gene has CDR1 SEHNR and CDR2 FQNEAQ (reference sequence). The CDR3 runs to 16 residues. The CDR3 protein is CASSSRDRGNTGELFF. In DNA, the CDR3 is TGTGCCAGCAGCTCAAGGGACAGGGGAAACACCGGGGAGCTGTTTTTT.

With respect to this clone: One end of the junction does not line up with germline, which may come from a read error. The rearrangement joins TRBV29-1 to TRBJ2-3; possible D gene TRBD1, 6 bases. The CDR3 sequence is 13 residues long. The germline V gene encodes CDR1 SQVTM and CDR2 ANQGSEA. CDR3 bases: TGCAGCGTTGAAGGAAGGGGGACGTTCCCCGGGGATTTT. Its protein is CSVEGRGTFPGDF.

A few counts support this clone. The J gene is TRBJ1-4, the V gene TRBV5-6; D ambiguous. The CDR3 has 13 residues. From germline, CDR1 is SGHDT and CDR2 YYEEEE. With 0 bases removed from V and 11 bases from J, the gap between germline ends came to 11 bases. The CDR3 nucleotides read TGTGCCAGCAGCTTGGCAGCGGGTTGGAAACTGTTTTTT. Its protein is CASSLAAGWKLFF.

The V gene is TRBV19, the J gene TRBJ1-3; 12 bases map to TRBD1. Trimming took 10 bases from V and 2 from J; bases not matched to a gene: 12. Germline V CDR1 and CDR2: LNHDA, SQIVND (reference sequence). The CDR3 consists of 17 residues. In nucleotides, the CDR3 is TGTGCCACCGGGGACAGGGGGCGAAGAATAGCTGGAAACACCATATATTTT. It yields the protein CATGDRGRRIAGNTIYF.

The chain has TRBV10-3 and TRBJ2-7, with TRBD1 matching 8 bases. The junction had 5 bases not matched to a gene; V was cut back by 10 bases and J by 3 bases. Germline CDR1 and CDR2: ENHRY and SYGVKD. There are 12 residues in the CDR3. As DNA, the CDR3 is TGTGCCAGCACGGACAGGGTCTACGAGCAGTACTTC. Amino acid sequence: CASTDRVYEQYF.

The chain links TRBV3-1 (or the pseudogene TRBV3-2) to TRBJ1-5, with D unclear. V was cut by 2 bases and J by 3 bases, with 8 bases left in between. CDR1 and CDR2 (germline): LGHDT, YNNKEL (reference sequence). This CDR3 is 14 amino acids long. The CDR3 coding sequence is TGTGCCAGCAGCCAACCTCCGAACAATCAGCCCCAGCATTTT. This codes for CASSQPPNNQPQHF.

The chain carries TRBV23-1 and TRBJ1-3; a possible D gene is TRBD1 (6 bases). TRBV23-1 is assigned to the ORF class and has an uncertain function. This CDR3 is 18 amino acids long. Between the trimmed V and J ends, which lost 4 bases and 0 bases, there was a span of 19 bases. CDR3: CASSPWTADLYSGNTIYF. The CDR3 DNA sequence: TGCGCCAGCAGTCCGTGGACAGCCGACTTGTACTCTGGAAACACCATATATTTT.

The J gene is TRBJ2-2, the V gene TRBV30; D gene unclear. CDR3 size: 14 residues. The ends were cut back, 0 bases at V and 6 bases at J, with 11 bases in the middle. Germline V lookup: CDR1 GTSNPN, CDR2 SVGIG (reference sequence). CDR3 sequence reads: CAWSVVVYAGELFF. The CDR3 region has the DNA TGTGCCTGGAGTGTGGTAGTTTATGCCGGGGAGCTGTTTTTT.

The table lists this clone with a few counts. The chain recombines TRBV2 with TRBJ1-2; 9 bases are shared with TRBD1. From germline, CDR1 is SNHLY and CDR2 FYNNEI. V shed 5 bases and J 7 bases; nucleotides not matched to a gene: 8. This CDR3 region has 14 residues. DNA for the CDR3: TGTGCCAGCAGTAGAGGGAACAGGGGGCTTGGCTACACCTTC. Amino acid sequence: CASSRGNRGLGYTF.

The chain couples TRBV20-1 to TRBJ2-7, with 7 bases that match TRBD2. After removal of 3 bases from V and 0 bases from J, the junction contained 5 bases not matched to a gene. The CDR3 totals 14 residues. CDR1 and CDR2 from the germline V gene are DFQATT and SNEGSKA (reference sequence). The CDR3 nucleotides read TGCAGTGCTAGTCAGCGGGGACGCTCCTACGAGCAGTACTTC. It translates to CSASQRGRSYEQYF.

This chain uses TRBV12-3 or TRBV12-4 with TRBJ1-1, with D unresolved. There are 13 residues in the CDR3. Trimming shortened V by 6 bases and J by 0 bases, and 8 bases separated the two germline ends. The CDR3 sequence: CASSRKMNTEAFF. DNA for the CDR3: TGTGCCAGCAGCCGGAAGATGAACACTGAAGCTTTCTTT.

As for this clone: Other DNA sequences in the same sample also yield this CDR3. The chain has TRBV7-2 and TRBJ2-3; TRBD2 agrees at 8 bases. Germline V gene data show CDR1 as SGHTA and CDR2 as FQGNSA. The J segment lost 3 bases and the V segment lost 0 bases, leaving 2 bases of the junction unmatched. The CDR3 loop spans 15 amino acids. The CDR3 DNA reads TGTGCCAGCAGCTTAGCCGGGAGGGCGACAGATACGCAGTATTTT. Its translation: CASSLAGRATDTQYF. Drawing the rest from reference TRBV7-2 and TRBJ2-3, the complete variable domain is GAGVSQSPSNKVTEKGKDVELRCDPISGHTALYWYRQSLGQGLEFLIYFQGNSAPDKSGLPSDRFSAERTGGSVSTLTIQRTQQEDSAVYLCASSLAGRATDTQYFGPGTRLTVL.

This clone was counted only a few times. Other DNA sequences of this sample code for an identical CDR3. This chain uses TRBV5-1 with TRBJ2-7, with TRBD1 matching over 7 bases. The CDR3 loop spans 12 amino acids. The germline gives CDR1 SGHRS, CDR2 YFSETQ. The junction had 2 bases not matched to a gene; V was cut back by 5 bases and J by 3 bases. In DNA form, the CDR3 reads TGCGCCAGCAGAAGGGACAGCTACGAGCAGTACTTC. Translation: CASRRDSYEQYF.

The chain employs TRBV28 and TRBJ1-2; D remains ambiguous. CDR3 length: 14 residues. The V end was cut by 5 bases, the J end by 6 bases, with 16 bases between. Germline CDR1 is MDHEN and CDR2 is SYDVKM. The CDR3 loop is CASSRPLGSDGYTF. In nucleotides, the CDR3 is TGTGCCAGCAGTCGTCCGTTGGGTTCGGATGGCTACACCTTC.